These T cell receptor beta chains were read from a single sample in a study of beta chain features in type 1 diabetes. Here immunoSEQ multiplex PCR was the method, and the copy in TCRdb shows in-frame clones only, minus some. The sample has 95,000 to 150,000 clones, about a sixth seen once. Sequenced: central memory CD4+ T cells from blood. These receptors were taken from a man between 25 and 39 years old with type 1 diabetes. Both conserved end residues are part of each CDR3.

V gene: TRBV7-8
J gene: TRBJ2-5
CDR3 protein: CASSLSAEETQYF

V gene: TRBV14
J gene: TRBJ1-6
CDR3 protein: CASSESYNSPLHF

V gene: TRBV18
J gene: TRBJ2-1
CDR3 protein: CASSPPGLVSTSYNEQFF

V gene: TRBV28
J gene: TRBJ1-4
CDR3 protein: CASSLIDSNEKLFF

V gene: TRBV6-6
J gene: TRBJ2-7
CDR3 protein: CASSRPLGYEQYF

V gene: TRBV7-2
J gene: TRBJ2-5
CDR3 protein: CASSLESGETQYF

V gene: TRBV2
J gene: TRBJ1-1
CDR3 protein: CASSPGGEAFF

V gene: TRBV7-2
J gene: TRBJ2-5
CDR3 protein: CASSLSRLAGIETQYF

V gene: TRBV7-2
J gene: TRBJ2-5
CDR3 protein: CASSPRQIQETQYF

V gene: TRBV7-2
J gene: TRBJ1-3
CDR3 protein: CASSLDTPEDTIYF

V gene: TRBV11-1
J gene: TRBJ2-1
CDR3 protein: CASSLVGGNEQFF

V gene: TRBV6-6
J gene: TRBJ1-2
CDR3 protein: CASRGGSFNYGYTF

V gene: TRBV30
J gene: TRBJ2-7
CDR3 protein: CAWSGGGTTGFYEQYF

V gene: TRBV28
J gene: TRBJ1-2
CDR3 protein: CASSPDRDRAPSF

V gene: TRBV10-2
J gene: TRBJ2-2
CDR3 protein: CASSGQWGELFF

V gene: TRBV4-2
J gene: TRBJ2-5
CDR3 protein: CASSQDRGGAKETQYF

V gene: TRBV4-3
J gene: TRBJ1-2
CDR3 protein: CASSQGLQGSYGYTF

V gene: TRBV30
J gene: TRBJ2-3
CDR3 protein: CAWNSQALLIADTQYF

V gene: TRBV2
J gene: TRBJ1-6
CDR3 protein: CASRGGGTSRNSPLHF

V gene: TRBV5-1
J gene: TRBJ1-6
CDR3 protein: CASSLVAAGSNSPLHF

V gene: TRBV7-2
J gene: TRBJ2-5
CDR3 protein: CASSPGPEETQYF

V gene: TRBV27
J gene: TRBJ1-2
CDR3 protein: CASSLRTGTDYTF

V gene: TRBV7-2
J gene: TRBJ2-4
CDR3 protein: CASSLVGQLAKNIQYF

V gene: TRBV6-5
J gene: TRBJ2-1
CDR3 protein: CASTRLRDAYNEQFF

V gene: TRBV14
J gene: TRBJ2-3
CDR3 protein: CASSQDWRSSTDTQYF

V gene: TRBV7-3
J gene: TRBJ1-2
CDR3 protein: CASSSRTGGYGYTF

V gene: TRBV15
J gene: TRBJ1-6
CDR3 protein: CATSRDRALFSYNSPLHF

V gene: TRBV6-5
J gene: TRBJ2-3
CDR3 protein: CASSYSQGSQYF

V gene: TRBV5-1
J gene: TRBJ2-1
CDR3 protein: CASTPEYAYNEQFF

V gene: TRBV7-2
J gene: TRBJ2-2
CDR3 protein: CASILERTRTGELFF

V gene: TRBV5-5
J gene: TRBJ1-6
CDR3 protein: CASSYGQGNSPLHF

V gene: TRBV7-2
J gene: TRBJ1-2
CDR3 protein: CASSPSTDTNYGYTF

V gene: TRBV28
J gene: TRBJ2-7
CDR3 protein: CASIRGGSGYEQYF

V gene: TRBV29-1
J gene: TRBJ2-5
CDR3 protein: CSVEARQGRETQYF

V gene: TRBV7-2
J gene: TRBJ2-7
CDR3 protein: CASSLTHIGLVHEQYF

V gene: TRBV19
J gene: TRBJ2-7
CDR3 protein: CASSLTGIGAYEQYF

V gene: TRBV11-1
J gene: TRBJ2-1
CDR3 protein: CASSSRTYNEQFF

V gene: TRBV6-6
J gene: TRBJ2-1
CDR3 protein: CASSYESSYNEQFF

V gene: TRBV29-1
J gene: TRBJ2-7
CDR3 protein: CSVGGQGSSYEQYF

V gene: TRBV19
J gene: TRBJ2-5
CDR3 protein: CASREQETQYF

V gene: TRBV7-9
J gene: TRBJ1-1
CDR3 protein: CASSLGQGDTEAFF

V gene: TRBV5-4
J gene: TRBJ2-3
CDR3 protein: CASSSPMGGFTQYF

V gene: TRBV11-2
J gene: TRBJ2-7
CDR3 protein: CASSLDAATYEQYF

V gene: TRBV27
J gene: TRBJ2-4
CDR3 protein: CASSTYSTVDIQYF

V gene: TRBV7-2
J gene: TRBJ2-1
CDR3 protein: CASSLVEGHNEQFF

V gene: TRBV7-6
J gene: TRBJ2-3
CDR3 protein: CASSSGGTQYF

V gene: TRBV9
J gene: TRBJ2-3
CDR3 protein: CASSESSDTQYF

V gene: TRBV30
J gene: TRBJ1-4
CDR3 protein: CAWSVRFNEKLFF

V gene: TRBV6-5
J gene: TRBJ2-3
CDR3 protein: CASSPSGGTDTQYF